These T cell receptor beta chains were read from a single sample in a study of radiation and T cells in renal cell carcinoma. The assay was immunoSEQ multiplex PCR, and TCRdb's table has in-frame clones only and misses some. The table shows around 74,000 clones, with 83% occurring only once. The sequencing used blood, collected from a patient whose treatment included radiotherapy and nephrectomy. Source of these receptors: a woman aged 60-75 years with renal cell carcinoma. Each CDR3 is given without its conserved first and last residue. The order of the fields is V gene, CDR3 protein.

v_gene: TRBV5-4; CDR3aa: ASSLRADYGYT
v_gene: TRBV6-1; CDR3aa: ASSDGGYGYT
v_gene: TRBV29-1; CDR3aa: SVRASYEQY
v_gene: TRBV5-5; CDR3aa: ASSFGTGSYNEQF
v_gene: TRBV5-4; CDR3aa: ASSLGGGTNYGYT
v_gene: TRBV28; CDR3aa: ASSEQGNEKLF
v_gene: TRBV2; CDR3aa: ASIPGQGLAQRTNYGYT
v_gene: TRBV30; CDR3aa: AWSLTSGVQY
v_gene: TRBV5-6; CDR3aa: ASSRGGRADYGYT
v_gene: TRBV13; CDR3aa: ASSLQQGLNYGYT
v_gene: TRBV6-1; CDR3aa: ATFHNEQF
v_gene: TRBV27; CDR3aa: ASSFGARDTQY
v_gene: TRBV5-6; CDR3aa: ASSLAVWGDTQY
v_gene: TRBV19; CDR3aa: ASSDRGGTEAF
v_gene: TRBV7-2; CDR3aa: ASSLVSGLNQPQH
v_gene: TRBV7-2; CDR3aa: ASSLEYFTDTQY
v_gene: TRBV7-2; CDR3aa: ASSLVSSGNNEQF
v_gene: TRBV7-9; CDR3aa: ASSFRQDSYEQY
v_gene: TRBV6-1; CDR3aa: ASRKDREGTQY
v_gene: TRBV28; CDR3aa: ASSLPGQTYNEQF
v_gene: TRBV15; CDR3aa: ATSRSTTTNEKLF
v_gene: TRBV5-1; CDR3aa: ASSLEGQHGYT
v_gene: TRBV6-1; CDR3aa: ASSEDQPPYEQY
v_gene: TRBV7-9; CDR3aa: ASSSGTLDAYNSPLH